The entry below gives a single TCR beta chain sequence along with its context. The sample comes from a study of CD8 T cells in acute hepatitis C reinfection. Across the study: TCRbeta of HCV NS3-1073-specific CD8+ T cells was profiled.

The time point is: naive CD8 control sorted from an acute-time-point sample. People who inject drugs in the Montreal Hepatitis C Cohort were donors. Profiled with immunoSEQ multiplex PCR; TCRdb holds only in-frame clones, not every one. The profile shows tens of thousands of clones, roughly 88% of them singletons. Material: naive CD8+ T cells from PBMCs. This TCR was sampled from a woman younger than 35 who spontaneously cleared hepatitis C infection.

The CDR3 protein is CASSGEMGTGEQFF. CDR3 bases: TGCGCCAGCAGTGGCGAGATGGGAACAGGTGAGCAGTTCTTC. The rearrangement links TRBV10-2 to TRBJ2-1; weak D call: TRBD1 (5 bases). Germline V CDR1 and CDR2: WSHSY, SAAADI. V lost 4 bases, J lost 9 bases, and 16 bases lay in between. The CDR3 totals 14 residues.